The 16 T cell receptor beta chains given below trace back to one sample, sequenced in a study of blood T cells in healthy people across ages. A J-beta primer mix and a sample-barcoded 5' primer were used in a second PCR of roughly 6 to 12 cycles. Each CDR3 protein gets one entry after TCRdb re-called the 5' RACE reads with MiXCR. Among some 670,000 distinct CDR3 sequences, 52% were seen once, and the ten largest hold about 13%. The sample comprised blood. The receptors stem from an elderly woman in good health.

Written as DNA, the CDR3 is TGCGCCAGCAGCCCCGCCCCGTTGAGGACTAGCGGACCCTACGGGGAGCAGTACTTC. Translated, it gives CASSPAPLRTSGPYGEQYF. V is TRBV4-1 and J is TRBJ2-4; TRBD2 agrees at 10 bases. The V gene's germline CDR1 is MGHRA and CDR2 YSYEKL. The CDR3 length is 19 residues. J gave up 13 bases and V 4 bases, and 25 bases lay outside the gene matches.

With respect to this clonotype: A read error is possible here, since a much larger clone lies one base away. V is TRBV3-1 and J is TRBJ2-3; D unresolved. Germline CDR1 and CDR2: LGHDT and YNNKEL (reference sequence). The CDR3 loop spans 13 amino acids. Here the CDR3 reads CDSSHKGGNTQYF. The CDR3, as DNA: TGTGACAGCAGCCATAAGGGTGGGAATACGCAGTATTTT.

Points on this clonotype: Since a much larger clone is just one base distant, this may be a read error. V gene TRBV3-1 combines with J gene TRBJ2-1; D perhaps matches TRBD2 (7 bases). This CDR3 comprises 16 residues. The germline V gene has CDR1 LGHDT and CDR2 YNNKEL (reference sequence). The CDR3 DNA follows: TGTGCCAGCAGCCCACAGTTTGGGGGGGGCCCCTATGAGCAGCTCTTC. Translated: CASSPQFGGGPYEQLF.

The V call is TRBV18, the J call TRBJ1-1; D is ambiguous. The CDR3 is made up of 14 amino acids. In germline, CDR1 is KGHSH, CDR2 LQKENI. V was pared by 3 bases and J by 0 bases, with 8 bases between. The DNA of the CDR3 is TGTGCCAGCTCACCTCCGTCCTTGAACACTGAAGCTTTCTTT. Translating gives CASSPPSLNTEAFF.

This clonotype was counted only a few times. This chain joins TRBV3-1 and TRBJ1-2; D is ambiguous. The CDR3 has 12 residues. Germline CDR1 LGHDT, CDR2 YNNKEL (reference sequence). V was shortened by 1 base and J by 6 bases, with 6 bases between the two germline ends. CDR3 nucleotides: TGTGCCAGCAGCCAAGTTCCTGATGGCTACACCTTC. Translating it yields CASSQVPDGYTF. The complete variable domain, with remaining parts taken from reference TRBV3-1 and TRBJ1-2, reads DTAVSQTPKYLVTQMGNDKSIKCEQNLGHDTMYWYKQDSKKFLKIMFSYNNKELIINETVPNRFSPKSPDKAHLNLHINSLELGDSAVYFCASSQVPDGYTFGSGTRLTVV.

The V call is TRBV12-3 or TRBV12-4, the J call TRBJ2-5, with TRBD1 identical over 8 bases. The end of the DNA is better explained by TRBJ2-7, so the J call may be wrong. The length of the CDR3 is 13 residues. For the CDR3, the DNA is TGTGCCAGCAGAAAGACAGGGGTGTACGAGCAGTACTTC. It specifies CASRKTGVYEQYF.

This clonotype occurred many times. This chain uses TRBV27 with TRBJ2-5; tentatively, D is TRBD1 or TRBD2 (6 bases each). V was pared by 4 bases and J by 4 bases, with 10 bases between. Germline V lookup: CDR1 MNHEY, CDR2 SMNVEV (reference sequence). The CDR3 totals 13 residues. CDR3 amino acids: CASSWGASETQYF. CDR3 DNA: TGTGCCAGCAGTTGGGGGGCCTCAGAGACCCAGTACTTC.

About this clonotype: A much more abundant neighbour one base away suggests this may be a read error. This rearrangement joins TRBV20-1 to TRBJ2-7; tentatively, D is TRBD2 (5 bases). Trimming cost V 3 bases and J 7 bases, with 19 bases left between them. From germline, CDR1 is DFQATT and CDR2 SNEGSKA (reference sequence). The CDR3 is 14 amino acids. In DNA, the CDR3 is TGCAGTGCTAGGGCCACTACTAGAAACAATGAGCAGTACTTC. It is translated as CSARATTRNNEQYF.

The sample holds many counts of this clonotype. The chain employs TRBV10-3 and TRBJ2-1; TRBD2 matches at 12 bases. This CDR3 spans 15 amino acids. V lost 5 bases to trimming and J lost 5 bases; unmatched junction nucleotides: 4. The germline CDR1 and CDR2 sequences are ENHRY and SYGVKD. Here the CDR3 DNA reads TGTGCCATCAGTCGGACTAGCGGGGCGAACAATGAGCAGTTCTTC. Translation: CAISRTSGANNEQFF.

This clonotype was observed a few times. This may arise from a read error, as a much more abundant clone is one base away. The genes are TRBV28 and TRBJ1-2; D might be TRBD1 (6 bases). The CDR3 length is 12 residues. Germline V gene data show CDR1 as MDHEN and CDR2 as SYDVKM. CDR3 amino acids: CTIRGRNYGYTF. CDR3 nucleotides: TGTACCATCAGGGGCCGGAACTATGGCTACACCTTC.

In the case of this clonotype: This clone may be a read error of a much larger clone one base away. The chain is built from TRBV5-1 and TRBJ2-3; 7 positions agree with TRBD1. Germline V lookup: CDR1 SGHRS, CDR2 YFSETQ. Trimming removed 4 bases from V and 8 bases from J; junction bases left unmatched: 10. The CDR3 contains 14 residues. The CDR3 DNA reads TGCGCCAGCAGCCCCAGGACAGGAGCAGGTACGCAGTATTTT. As protein: CASSPRTGAGTQYF. Full variable domain (outside the CDR3, taken from reference TRBV5-1 and TRBJ2-3): KAGVTQTPRYLIKTRGQQVTLSCSPISGHRSVSWYQQTPGQGLQFLFEYFSETQRNKGNFPGRFSGRQFSNSRSEMNVSTLELGDSALYLCASSPRTGAGTQYFGPGTRLTVL.

Many counts were recorded for this clonotype. J is TRBJ2-3 and V is TRBV29-1; D not resolved. The germline V gene encodes CDR1 SQVTM and CDR2 ANQGSEA. This CDR3 is 14 amino acids long. V lost 6 bases and J lost 4, with 17 bases in between. CDR3 residues: CSVLLSVNPDTQYF. The CDR3 nucleotides read TGCAGCGTCCTATTGTCGGTGAATCCAGATACGCAGTATTTT.

This clonotype appeared a few times. The chain is built from TRBV7-9 and TRBJ1-4, with D hard to call. The CDR3 sequence is 16 residues long. Between the trimmed V and J ends, which lost 5 bases and 3 bases, there was a span of 16 bases. Germline V gene data show CDR1 as SEHNR and CDR2 as FQNEAQ (reference sequence). CDR3 coding DNA: TGTGCCAGCAGCCAACAGCCGACCGGAGCTAATGAAAAACTGTTTTTT. Protein product: CASSQQPTGANEKLFF.

On this clonotype: Just one base apart from a much larger clone, this may be a read error. DNA for the CDR3: TGTGCCAGCAGCCGAGGACTAGCAACGAATGAGCAGTTCTTC. This encodes CASSRGLATNEQFF. This rearrangement joins TRBV14 to TRBJ2-1; TRBD2 matches 8 bases. The J segment lost 7 bases and the V segment lost 4 bases, leaving 6 bases of the junction unmatched. This CDR3 spans 14 amino acids. From germline, CDR1 is SGHDN and CDR2 FVKESK.

The rearrangement links TRBV28 to TRBJ1-1; D is perhaps TRBD1 (5 bases). V was shortened by 5 bases and J by 7 bases, with 11 bases between the two germline ends. The germline V gene has CDR1 MDHEN and CDR2 SYDVKM. This CDR3 spans 12 amino acids. CDR3 region: CASSPPQGEAFF. CDR3 DNA: TGTGCCAGCAGTCCCCCCCAGGGTGAAGCTTTCTTT.

The chain joins TRBV3-1 to TRBJ2-1; D ambiguous. The ends were cut back, 1 base at V and 8 bases at J, with 6 bases in the middle. The V gene's germline CDR1 is LGHDT and CDR2 YNNKEL (reference sequence). This CDR3 spans 12 amino acids. As DNA, the CDR3 is TGTGCCAGCAGCCAAGTTCTTCATGAGCAGTTCTTC. Protein product: CASSQVLHEQFF.